Detailed here is one T cell receptor (beta chain). Its target is unknown. PCR was performed using 60 Vbeta and 13 Jbeta primers. Assay used: immunoSEQ multiplex PCR; TCRdb lists only in-frame clones, some missing. In the table there are 150,000 to 200,000 clones, 85% of which are singletons. This sample is part of a study of cytomegalovirus exposure and HLA in healthy donors. Background on the study: Prior work identified 120 million or so unique TCR beta sequences in roughly 180 million T cells.

Study-wide results and caveats: For most TCR beta V segments, an earlier analysis put the productive rate at about 90% or about 30% of the time. Several of the most significant clusters appeared, in a later analysis, to be linked to common viral pathogens.

Germline assignment: CDR1 SGDLS and CDR2 YYNGEE. The CDR3 is made up of 15 amino acids. V lost 1 base and J 4 bases, leaving 13 bases between the germline ends. V gene TRBV9 combines with J gene TRBJ2-3; D perhaps matches TRBD2 (5 bases). The sequence was obtained from a man younger than 30 in good health and CMV-seropositive. Source material: PBMCs. The CDR3 sequence: CASSVLALGADTQYF. The CDR3 nucleotides are TGTGCCAGCAGCGTACTAGCCCTGGGCGCAGATACGCAGTATTTT. Complete variable domain (other parts from reference TRBV9 and TRBJ2-3): DSGVTQTPKHLITATGQRVTLRCSPRSGDLSVYWYQQSLDQGLQFLIQYYNGEERAKGNILERFSAQQFPDLHSELNLSSLELGDSALYFCASSVLALGADTQYFGPGTRLTVL.